This T cell receptor (beta chain) was sequenced for a study of blood T cell repertoires in COVID-19. Clones were sequenced by immunoSEQ multiplex PCR, and TCRdb holds only the in-frame ones, with some missing. The profile shows around 55,000 clones, about nine tenths of them singletons. CDR3 length: 18 amino acids. With V trimmed by 2 bases and J by 10 bases, 14 bases remained unmatched. Per the germline V gene, CDR1 is MGHRA and CDR2 is YSYEKL. The origin of this receptor is a man aged 35 to 55 with acute or convalescent COVID-19. Specimen: peripheral blood. The J gene is TRBJ2-1, the V gene TRBV4-1; 13 bases are shared with TRBD2. This chain's CDR3 is CASSQNRGLAGEGAEQFF. The CDR3 nucleotides read TGCGCCAGCAGCCAAAACCGTGGACTAGCGGGAGAGGGCGCCGAGCAGTTCTTC.